This entry describes one T cell receptor (beta chain). The data stem from a study of T cell changes during pregnancy in multiple sclerosis. The repertoire was sequenced with immunoSEQ multiplex PCR; TCRdb's copy has only in-frame clones and lacks some. The sample contains around 51,000 clones, just over 90% of which appear only once. Germline V gene sequence: CDR1 MNHEY, CDR2 SVGAGI. This CDR3 comprises 13 residues. Between the trimmed V and J ends, which lost 0 bases and 6 bases, there was a span of 5 bases. The specimen comprised peripheral blood, sampled in the second trimester of pregnancy. The V and J genes are TRBV6-5 and TRBJ2-2, with unresolved D. This clonotype was obtained from a female donor with multiple sclerosis, enrolled in a pregnancy study. The CDR3 spells CASSYSRAGELFF. CDR3 nucleotides: TGTGCCAGCAGTTACTCGAGAGCCGGGGAGCTGTTTTTT.